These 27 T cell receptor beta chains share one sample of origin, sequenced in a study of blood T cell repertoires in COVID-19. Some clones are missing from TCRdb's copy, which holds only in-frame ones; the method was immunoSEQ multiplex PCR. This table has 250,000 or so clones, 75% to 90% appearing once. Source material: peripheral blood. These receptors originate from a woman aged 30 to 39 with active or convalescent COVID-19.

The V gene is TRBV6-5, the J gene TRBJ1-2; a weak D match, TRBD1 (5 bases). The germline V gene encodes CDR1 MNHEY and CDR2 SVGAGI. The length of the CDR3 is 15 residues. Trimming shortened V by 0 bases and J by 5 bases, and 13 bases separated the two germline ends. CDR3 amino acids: CASSYSRGVGYGYTF. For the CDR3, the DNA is TGTGCCAGCAGTTACTCGCGGGGGGTAGGATATGGCTACACCTTC.

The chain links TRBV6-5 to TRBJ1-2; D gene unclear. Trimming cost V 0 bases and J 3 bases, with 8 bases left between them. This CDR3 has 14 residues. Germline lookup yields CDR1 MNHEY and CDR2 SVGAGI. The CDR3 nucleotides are TGTGCCAGCAGTTACTCGTCCGGGGACTATGGCTACACCTTC. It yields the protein CASSYSSGDYGYTF.

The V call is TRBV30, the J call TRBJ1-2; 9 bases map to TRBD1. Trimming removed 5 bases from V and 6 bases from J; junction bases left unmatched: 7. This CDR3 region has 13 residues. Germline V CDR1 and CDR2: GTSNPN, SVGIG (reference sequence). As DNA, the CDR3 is TGTGCCTGGGTGGGACAGGGACTTCATGGCTACACCTTC. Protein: CAWVGQGLHGYTF.

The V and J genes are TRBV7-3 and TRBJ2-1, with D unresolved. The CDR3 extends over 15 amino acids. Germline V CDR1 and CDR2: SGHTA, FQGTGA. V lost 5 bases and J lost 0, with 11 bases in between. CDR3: CASSLSVSSYNEQFF. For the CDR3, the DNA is TGTGCCAGCAGCCTCAGCGTGAGCTCCTACAATGAGCAGTTCTTC.

This chain's CDR3 is CASSLDGGSRNQPQHF. The CDR3 DNA reads TGCGCCAGCAGTTTAGACGGGGGAAGCCGCAATCAGCCCCAGCATTTT. The V and J genes are TRBV5-1 and TRBJ1-5, with D perhaps matching TRBD1 (5 bases). CDR3 length: 16 residues. Germline values: CDR1 SGHRS, CDR2 YFSETQ. Between the trimmed V and J ends, which lost 5 bases and 2 bases, there was a span of 17 bases.

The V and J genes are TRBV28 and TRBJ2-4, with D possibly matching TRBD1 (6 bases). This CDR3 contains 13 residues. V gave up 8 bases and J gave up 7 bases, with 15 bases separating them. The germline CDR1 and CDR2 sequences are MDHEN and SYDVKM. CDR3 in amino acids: CASSQSQGNIQYF. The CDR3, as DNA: TGTGCCAGCTCTCAGTCGCAGGGGAACATTCAGTACTTC.

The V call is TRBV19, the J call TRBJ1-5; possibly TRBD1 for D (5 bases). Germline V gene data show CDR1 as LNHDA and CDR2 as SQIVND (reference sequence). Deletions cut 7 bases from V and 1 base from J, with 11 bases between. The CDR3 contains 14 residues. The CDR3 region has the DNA TGTGCCAGTACCCGCAGGGCAAGCAATCAGCCCCAGCATTTT. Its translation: CASTRRASNQPQHF.

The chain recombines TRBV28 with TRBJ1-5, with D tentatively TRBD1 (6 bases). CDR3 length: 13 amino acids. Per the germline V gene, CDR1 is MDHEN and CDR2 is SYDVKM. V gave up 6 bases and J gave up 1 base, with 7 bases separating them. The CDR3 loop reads CASRGGSNQPQHF. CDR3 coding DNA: TGTGCCAGCAGAGGGGGAAGCAATCAGCCCCAGCATTTT.

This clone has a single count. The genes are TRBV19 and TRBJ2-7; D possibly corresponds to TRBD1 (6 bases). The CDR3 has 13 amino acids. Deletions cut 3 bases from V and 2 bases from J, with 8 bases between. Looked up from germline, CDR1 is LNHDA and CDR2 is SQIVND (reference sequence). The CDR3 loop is CASSIEGAYEQYF. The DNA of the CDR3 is TGTGCCAGTAGTATCGAGGGGGCCTACGAGCAGTACTTC. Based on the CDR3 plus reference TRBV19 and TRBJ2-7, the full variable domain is DGGITQSPKYLFRKEGQNVTLSCEQNLNHDAMYWYRQDPGQGLRLIYYSQIVNDFQKGDIAEGYSVSREKKESFPLTVTSAQKNPTAFYLCASSIEGAYEQYFGPGTRLTVT.

The CDR3 is CASSIGSGPGANVLTF. CDR3 nucleotides: TGTGCCAGTAGTATAGGTTCTGGCCCTGGGGCCAACGTCCTGACTTTC. The V gene is TRBV19, the J gene TRBJ2-6; D is unclear. Germline CDR1 LNHDA, CDR2 SQIVND (reference sequence). V lost 1 base and J 2 bases, leaving 9 bases between the germline ends. The CDR3 length is 16 residues.

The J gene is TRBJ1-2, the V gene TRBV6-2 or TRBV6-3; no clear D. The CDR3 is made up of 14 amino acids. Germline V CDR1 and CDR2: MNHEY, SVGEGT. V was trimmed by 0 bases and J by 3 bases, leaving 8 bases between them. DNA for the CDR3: TGTGCCAGCAGTTACTCGATTAGAGACTATGGCTACACCTTC. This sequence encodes CASSYSIRDYGYTF.

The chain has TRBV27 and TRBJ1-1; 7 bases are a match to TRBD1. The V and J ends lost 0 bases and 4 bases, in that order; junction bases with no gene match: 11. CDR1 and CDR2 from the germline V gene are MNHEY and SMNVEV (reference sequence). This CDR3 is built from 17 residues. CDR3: CASSLSPRQGGATEAFF. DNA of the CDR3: TGTGCCAGCAGTTTATCCCCTCGACAGGGCGGGGCCACTGAAGCTTTCTTT.

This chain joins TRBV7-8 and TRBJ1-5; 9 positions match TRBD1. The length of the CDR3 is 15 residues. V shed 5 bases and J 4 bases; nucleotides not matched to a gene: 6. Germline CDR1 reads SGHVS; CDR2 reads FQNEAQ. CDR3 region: CASSPDRGTNQPQHF. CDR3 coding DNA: TGTGCCAGCAGCCCTGACAGGGGGACTAATCAGCCCCAGCATTTT.

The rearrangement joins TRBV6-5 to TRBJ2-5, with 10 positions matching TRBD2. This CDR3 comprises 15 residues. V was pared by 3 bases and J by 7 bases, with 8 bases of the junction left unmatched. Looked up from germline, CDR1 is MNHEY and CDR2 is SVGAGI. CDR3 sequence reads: CASSYRTSGAGTQYF. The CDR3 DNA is TGTGCCAGCAGTTATAGGACTAGCGGCGCAGGGACCCAGTACTTC.

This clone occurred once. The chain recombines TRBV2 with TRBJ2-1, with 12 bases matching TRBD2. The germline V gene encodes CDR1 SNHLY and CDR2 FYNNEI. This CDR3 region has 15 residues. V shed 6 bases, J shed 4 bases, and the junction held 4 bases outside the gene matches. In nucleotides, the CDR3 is TGTGCCAGCAGCCCGGGACTAGCGGGTTACAATGAGCAGTTCTTC. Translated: CASSPGLAGYNEQFF. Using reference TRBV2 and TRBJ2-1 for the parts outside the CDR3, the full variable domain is EPEVTQTPSHQVTQMGQEVILRCVPISNHLYFYWYRQILGQKVEFLVSFYNNEISEKSEIFDDQFSVERPDGSNFTLKIRSTKLEDSAMYFCASSPGLAGYNEQFFGPGTRLTVL.

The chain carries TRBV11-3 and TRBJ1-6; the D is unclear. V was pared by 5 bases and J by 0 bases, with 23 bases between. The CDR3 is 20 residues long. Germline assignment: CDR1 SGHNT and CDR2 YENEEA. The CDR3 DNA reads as TGTGCCAGCAGCCCCCAAGCGGCTGGGGAAAAAAGCTCCTATAATTCACCCCTCCACTTT. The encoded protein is CASSPQAAGEKSSYNSPLHF. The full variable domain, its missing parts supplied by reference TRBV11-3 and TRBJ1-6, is EAGVVQSPRYKIIEKKQPVAFWCNPISGHNTLYWYLQNLGQGPELLIRYENEEAVDDSQLPKDRFSAERLKGVDSTLKIQPAELGDSAVYLCASSPQAAGEKSSYNSPLHFGNGTRLTVT.

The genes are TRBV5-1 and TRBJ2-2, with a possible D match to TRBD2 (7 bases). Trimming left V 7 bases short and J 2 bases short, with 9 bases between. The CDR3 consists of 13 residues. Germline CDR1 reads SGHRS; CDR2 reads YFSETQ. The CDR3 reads CASAGANTGELFF. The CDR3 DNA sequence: TGCGCCAGCGCGGGGGCCAACACCGGGGAGCTGTTTTTT.

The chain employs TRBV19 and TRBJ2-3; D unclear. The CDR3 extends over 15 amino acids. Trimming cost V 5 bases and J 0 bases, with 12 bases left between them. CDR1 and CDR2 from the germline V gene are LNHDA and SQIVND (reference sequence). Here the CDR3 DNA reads TGTGCCAGTAGTCCGCGCCCCCTTAGCACAGATACGCAGTATTTT. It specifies CASSPRPLSTDTQYF.

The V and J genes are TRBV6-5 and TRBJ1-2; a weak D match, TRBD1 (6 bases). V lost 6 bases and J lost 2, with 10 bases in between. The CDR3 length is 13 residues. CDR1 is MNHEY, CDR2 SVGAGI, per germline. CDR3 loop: CASRQGLNYGYTF. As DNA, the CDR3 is TGTGCCAGCAGGCAGGGGCTAAACTATGGCTACACCTTC.

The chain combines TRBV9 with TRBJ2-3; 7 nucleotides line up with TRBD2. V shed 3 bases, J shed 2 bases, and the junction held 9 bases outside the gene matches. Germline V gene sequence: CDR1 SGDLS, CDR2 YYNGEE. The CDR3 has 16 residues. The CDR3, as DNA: TGTGCCAGCAGCGCGTTGGTCCAGCGGGACACAGATACGCAGTATTTT. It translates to CASSALVQRDTDTQYF.

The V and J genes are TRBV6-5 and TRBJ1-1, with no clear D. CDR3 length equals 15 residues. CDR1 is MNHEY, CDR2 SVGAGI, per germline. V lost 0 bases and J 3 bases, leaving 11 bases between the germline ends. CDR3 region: CASSYSNNMDTEAFF. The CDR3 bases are TGTGCCAGCAGTTACTCTAACAATATGGACACTGAAGCTTTCTTT.

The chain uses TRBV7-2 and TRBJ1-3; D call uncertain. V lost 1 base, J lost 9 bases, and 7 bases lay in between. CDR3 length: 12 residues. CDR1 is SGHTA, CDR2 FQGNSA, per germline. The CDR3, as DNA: TGTGCCAGCAGCTTAGAGGGAGGCACCATATATTTT. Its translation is CASSLEGGTIYF.

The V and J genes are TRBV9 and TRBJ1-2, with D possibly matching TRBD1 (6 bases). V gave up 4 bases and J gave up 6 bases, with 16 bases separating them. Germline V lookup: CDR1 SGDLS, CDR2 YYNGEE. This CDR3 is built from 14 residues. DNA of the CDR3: TGTGCCAGCAGCCCCCGGGGGGGGGCGAATGGCTACACCTTC. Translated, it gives CASSPRGGANGYTF.

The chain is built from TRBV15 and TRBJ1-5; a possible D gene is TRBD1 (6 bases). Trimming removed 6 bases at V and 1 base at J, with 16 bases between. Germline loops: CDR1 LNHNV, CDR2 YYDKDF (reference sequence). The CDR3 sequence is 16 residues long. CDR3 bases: TGTGCCACCAGGATCGGGGGGGGCAGGAGCAATCAGCCCCAGCATTTT. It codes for CATRIGGGRSNQPQHF.

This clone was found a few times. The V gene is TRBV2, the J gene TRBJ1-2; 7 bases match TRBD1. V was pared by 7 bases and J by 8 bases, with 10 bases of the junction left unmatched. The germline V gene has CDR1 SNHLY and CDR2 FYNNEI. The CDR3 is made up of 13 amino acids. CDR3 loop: CASKGGSSRGYTF. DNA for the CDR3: TGTGCCAGCAAAGGGGGCAGCAGTCGGGGCTACACCTTC. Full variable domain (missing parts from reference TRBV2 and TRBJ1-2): EPEVTQTPSHQVTQMGQEVILRCVPISNHLYFYWYRQILGQKVEFLVSFYNNEISEKSEIFDDQFSVERPDGSNFTLKIRSTKLEDSAMYFCASKGGSSRGYTFGSGTRLTVV.

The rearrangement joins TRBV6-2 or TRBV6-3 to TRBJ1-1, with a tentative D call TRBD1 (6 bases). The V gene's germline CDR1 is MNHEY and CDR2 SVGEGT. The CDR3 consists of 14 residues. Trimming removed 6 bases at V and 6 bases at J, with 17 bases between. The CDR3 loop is CASSPPRQASEAFF. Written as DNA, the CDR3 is TGTGCCAGCAGCCCGCCTCGACAGGCTTCTGAAGCTTTCTTT.

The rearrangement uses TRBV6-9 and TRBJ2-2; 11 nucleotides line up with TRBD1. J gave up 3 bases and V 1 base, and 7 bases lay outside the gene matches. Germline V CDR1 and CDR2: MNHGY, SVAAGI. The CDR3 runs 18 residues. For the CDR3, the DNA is TGTGCCAGCAGTTATTTCGGGGACAGGGGGAAGGACACCGGGGAGCTGTTTTTT. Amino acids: CASSYFGDRGKDTGELFF.